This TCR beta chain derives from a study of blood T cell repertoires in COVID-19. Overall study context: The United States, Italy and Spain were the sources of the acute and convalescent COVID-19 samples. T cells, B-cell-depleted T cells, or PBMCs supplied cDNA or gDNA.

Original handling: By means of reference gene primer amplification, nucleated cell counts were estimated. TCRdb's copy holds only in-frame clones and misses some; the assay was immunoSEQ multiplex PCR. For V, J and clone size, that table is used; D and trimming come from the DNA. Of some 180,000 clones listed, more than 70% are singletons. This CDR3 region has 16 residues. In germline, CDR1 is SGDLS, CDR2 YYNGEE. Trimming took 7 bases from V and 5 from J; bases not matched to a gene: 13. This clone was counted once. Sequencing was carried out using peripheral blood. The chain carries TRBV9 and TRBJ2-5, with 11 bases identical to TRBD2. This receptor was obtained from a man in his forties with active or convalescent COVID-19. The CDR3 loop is CASAKLSGGAEETQYF. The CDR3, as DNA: TGTGCCAGCGCGAAGCTTAGCGGGGGGGCCGAGGAGACCCAGTACTTC.